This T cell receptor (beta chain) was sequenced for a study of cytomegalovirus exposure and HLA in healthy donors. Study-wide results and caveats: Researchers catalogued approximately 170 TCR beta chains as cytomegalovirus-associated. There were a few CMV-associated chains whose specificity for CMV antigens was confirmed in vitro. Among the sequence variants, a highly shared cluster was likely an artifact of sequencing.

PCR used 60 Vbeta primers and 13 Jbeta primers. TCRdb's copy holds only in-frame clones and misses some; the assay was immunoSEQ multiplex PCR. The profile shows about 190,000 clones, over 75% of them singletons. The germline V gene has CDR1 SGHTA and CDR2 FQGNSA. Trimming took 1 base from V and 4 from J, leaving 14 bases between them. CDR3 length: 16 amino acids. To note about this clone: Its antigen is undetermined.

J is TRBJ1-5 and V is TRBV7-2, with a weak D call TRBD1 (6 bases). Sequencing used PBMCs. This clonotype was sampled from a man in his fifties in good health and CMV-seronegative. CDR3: CASSLVGRGRNQPQHF. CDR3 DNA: TGTGCCAGCAGCTTAGTAGGCAGGGGACGGAATCAGCCCCAGCATTTT.